Listed here are 12 T cell receptor beta chains from one sample, sequenced in a study of T cell responses to AZD1222 COVID-19 vaccine. Only in-frame clones appear in the TCRdb table, and some are missing; sequencing was by immunoSEQ multiplex PCR. The sample lists more than 110,000 clones; about 92% were seen once. The sample here was peripheral blood, taken 28 days after the second AZD1222 dose. The receptors come from an adult who received the AZD1222 COVID-19 vaccine.

The gene calls are TRBV19 and TRBJ2-7; 7 nucleotides line up with TRBD1. Germline CDR1 and CDR2: LNHDA and SQIVND (reference sequence). V shed 5 bases, J shed 7 bases, and the junction held 8 bases outside the gene matches. This CDR3 is 13 amino acids long. The CDR3 spells CASSRFGQEEQYF. For the CDR3, the DNA is TGTGCCAGTAGTCGTTTCGGACAGGAAGAGCAGTACTTC.

The rearrangement joins TRBV6-6 to TRBJ1-2, with D perhaps matching TRBD1 (6 bases). CDR3 length equals 13 residues. Per germline, CDR1 MNHNY and CDR2 SVGAGI (reference sequence). Between the trimmed V and J ends, which lost 7 bases and 4 bases, there was a span of 13 bases. The CDR3 nucleotides read TGTGCCAGCACCCTGGACAGCCTCTATGGCTACACCTTC. This encodes CASTLDSLYGYTF.

This clone has a handful of counts. This chain joins TRBV2 and TRBJ1-5, with D perhaps TRBD1 (5 bases). The CDR3 length is 14 residues. Germline CDR1 reads SNHLY; CDR2 reads FYNNEI. V gave up 8 bases and J gave up 2 bases, with 13 bases separating them. The CDR3 sequence: CASQTTEGNQPQHF. In nucleotides, the CDR3 is TGTGCCAGCCAAACGACAGAAGGCAATCAGCCCCAGCATTTT.

The chain carries TRBV9 and TRBJ2-3, with TRBD2 matching 9 bases. Germline lookup yields CDR1 SGDLS and CDR2 YYNGEE. The CDR3 covers 15 residues. After removal of 5 bases from V and 1 base from J, the junction contained 5 bases not matched to a gene. The CDR3 loop is CASSGTSRGTDTQYF. The CDR3 region has the DNA TGTGCCAGCAGTGGGACTAGCCGAGGCACAGATACGCAGTATTTT.

The chain employs TRBV19 and TRBJ2-7, with D possibly matching TRBD1 (5 bases). V was clipped by 6 bases and J by 3 bases, with 12 bases between them. From germline, CDR1 is LNHDA and CDR2 SQIVND (reference sequence). This CDR3 is built from 13 residues. The CDR3 DNA follows: TGTGCCAGTAGCAGACAGACAGACTACGAGCAGTACTTC. This translates into CASSRQTDYEQYF.

The chain has TRBV6-5 and TRBJ2-7; D possibly corresponds to TRBD2 (6 bases). The CDR3 has 13 residues. Germline V lookup: CDR1 MNHEY, CDR2 SVGAGI. V was trimmed by 6 bases and J by 0 bases, leaving 9 bases between them. The CDR3 DNA follows: TGTGCCAGCAGATTAGCGGCCTCCTACGAGCAGTACTTC. The encoded protein is CASRLAASYEQYF.

The chain uses TRBV4-2 and TRBJ2-6; D gene ambiguous. The length of the CDR3 is 16 residues. Germline V gene sequence: CDR1 LGHNA, CDR2 YNFKEQ. V was pared by 0 bases and J by 4 bases, with 10 bases between. The CDR3 DNA reads as TGTGCCAGCAGCCAAGATCTGGGATCCGGGGCCAACGTCCTGACTTTC. Translation gives CASSQDLGSGANVLTF.

V and J are TRBV5-1 and TRBJ2-2, with D maybe TRBD2 (6 bases). The CDR3 totals 15 residues. Germline values: CDR1 SGHRS, CDR2 YFSETQ. Trimming removed 2 bases at V and 4 bases at J, with 12 bases between. The CDR3 region has the DNA TGCGCCAGCAGCTTCTCACTAGCCGCCACCGGGGAGCTGTTTTTT. Its translation: CASSFSLAATGELFF.

The chain carries TRBV18 and TRBJ1-1; a possible D gene is TRBD1 (6 bases). V was clipped by 3 bases and J by 5 bases, with 19 bases between them. Germline CDR1 is KGHSH and CDR2 is LQKENI. CDR3 length: 16 amino acids. DNA of the CDR3: TGTGCCAGCTCACCCCGGGGGGCAAGGGGGTATACTGAAGCTTTCTTT. Its translation is CASSPRGARGYTEAFF.

V usage is TRBV19 and J usage is TRBJ2-1, with 9 bases that match TRBD2. The CDR3 is 18 residues long. Germline CDR1 reads LNHDA; CDR2 reads SQIVND (reference sequence). Unmatched junction bases numbered 7, after V lost 1 base and J lost 0 bases. CDR3 nucleotide sequence: TGTGCCAGTAGTATAGTGGCTAGCGGGACGAGCTCCTACAATGAGCAGTTCTTC. Translation gives CASSIVASGTSSYNEQFF.

The gene calls are TRBV5-5 and TRBJ1-4; no definite D call. The CDR3 totals 12 residues. The V end was cut by 2 bases, the J end by 8 bases, with 7 bases between. Germline V gene data show CDR1 as SGHKS and CDR2 as YYEKEE (reference sequence). The CDR3 sequence: CASSFDGEKLFF. As DNA, the CDR3 is TGTGCCAGCAGCTTCGATGGGGAAAAACTGTTTTTT. Combining the CDR3 with reference TRBV5-5 and TRBJ1-4 gives the whole variable domain DAGVTQSPTHLIKTRGQQVTLRCSPISGHKSVSWYQQVLGQGPQFIFQYYEKEERGRGNFPDRFSARQFPNYSSELNVNALLLGDSALYLCASSFDGEKLFFGSGTQLSVL.

V usage is TRBV30 and J usage is TRBJ1-6; a weak D match, TRBD1 (5 bases). Germline V CDR1 and CDR2: GTSNPN, SVGIG (reference sequence). The length of the CDR3 is 15 residues. V was shortened by 0 bases and J by 3 bases, with 9 bases between the two germline ends. CDR3 bases: TGTGCCTGGAGTGTCGGGGGGGACTATAATTCACCCCTCCACTTT. Encoded protein: CAWSVGGDYNSPLHF.